What follows is one T cell receptor (beta chain) and its context. Its antigen is unknown. The ends lost 5 bases at V and 6 bases at J; junction bases unmatched: 10. This CDR3 has 16 amino acids. CDR1 is LGHNA and CDR2 is YNFKEQ in the germline V gene. This record comes from a study of OX40 agonist ivuxolimab in advanced cancers. About the study: The patients got ivuxolimab, which is an agonistic anti-OX40 (CD134) antibody. Eligibility rules accepted prior anti-PD-1, anti-PD-L1 or anti-CTLA-4 therapy, and around 40% had some. Study-level results: The mean number of expanded clones was higher in CD8+ T cells than in CD4+. CD4+ and CD8+ T cells in blood underwent clonal expansion by week 6 at 0.1 to 3.0 mg/kg.

This table comes from immunoSEQ multiplex PCR, and its TCRdb copy is limited to in-frame clones, with some not included. Of tens of thousands of clones listed, around nine tenths are singletons. J is TRBJ2-1 and V is TRBV4-2; 10 bases agree with TRBD2. The material sequenced was CD4+ or CD8+ T cells sorted from blood, taken in a trial of the OX40 agonist ivuxolimab. The sequence was collected from an adult with an advanced solid tumor such as melanoma, head and neck, liver or kidney cancer. CDR3 amino acids: CASSASSSGSFNEQFF. The CDR3 DNA follows: TGTGCCAGCAGCGCGAGCTCTAGCGGGAGTTTCAATGAGCAGTTCTTC.